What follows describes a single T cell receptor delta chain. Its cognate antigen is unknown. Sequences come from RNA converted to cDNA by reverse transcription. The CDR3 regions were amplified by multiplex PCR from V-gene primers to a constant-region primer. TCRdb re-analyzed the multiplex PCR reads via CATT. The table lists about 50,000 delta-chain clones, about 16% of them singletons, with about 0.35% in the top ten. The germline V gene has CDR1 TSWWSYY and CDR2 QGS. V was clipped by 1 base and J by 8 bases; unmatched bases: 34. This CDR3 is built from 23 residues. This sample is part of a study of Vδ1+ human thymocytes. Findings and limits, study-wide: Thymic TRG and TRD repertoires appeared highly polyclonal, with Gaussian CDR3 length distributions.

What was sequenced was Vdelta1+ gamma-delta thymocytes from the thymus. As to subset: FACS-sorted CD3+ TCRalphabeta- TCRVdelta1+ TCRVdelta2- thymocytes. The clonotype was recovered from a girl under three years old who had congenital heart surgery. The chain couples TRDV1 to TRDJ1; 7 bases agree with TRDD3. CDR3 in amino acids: CALGEPPLQGPTGEVLGIKKLIF. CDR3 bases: TGTGCTCTTGGGGAACCCCCCCTCCAAGGCCCGACGGGGGAGGTACTGGGGATTAAAAAACTCATCTTT.